This T cell receptor beta chain was captured by sequencing in a study of blood T cell repertoires in COVID-19. Study-level background: Specimens from acute and convalescent COVID-19 originated in the United States, Italy and Spain. Nucleic acid was either cDNA or gDNA, and it came from T cells, B-cell-depleted T cells, or PBMCs.

CDR1 and CDR2 (germline): SGDLS, YYNGEE. Trimming cost V 3 bases and J 5 bases, with 11 bases left between them. This CDR3 has 14 residues. This clone has just one count. Only in-frame clones appear in the TCRdb table, and some are missing; sequencing was by immunoSEQ multiplex PCR. The data show about 84,000 clones, roughly 80% seen once. The chain links TRBV9 to TRBJ2-2; D not certain. This receptor was taken from a woman at least 80 years old with acute or convalescent COVID-19. Sequenced input: peripheral blood. The CDR3 here is CASSALRTTGELFF. As DNA, the CDR3 is TGTGCCAGCAGCGCCCTTAGAACTACCGGGGAGCTGTTTTTT.